A single sample is the source of the 25 T cell receptor beta chains below, sequenced in a study of blood T cell repertoires in COVID-19. Sequencing used immunoSEQ multiplex PCR; TCRdb keeps in-frame clones, though not all of them. The sample records 13,000 to 15,000 clones, roughly 80% being singletons. The sample taken for sequencing was peripheral blood. The source of these receptors is a man aged 40-49 years with active or convalescent COVID-19.

This chain links TRBV29-1 with TRBJ1-1, with D uncertain. Trimming left V 3 bases short and J 5 bases short, with 16 bases between. This CDR3 spans 14 amino acids. Germline V gene lookup returns CDR1 SQVTM and CDR2 ANQGSEA. CDR3 coding DNA: TGCAGCGTTGAGGGTAGCCTCGGGGATACTGAAGCTTTCTTT. Amino acid sequence: CSVEGSLGDTEAFF.

This clone was seen once. This chain joins TRBV27 and TRBJ1-1; D is undetermined. From germline, CDR1 is MNHEY and CDR2 SMNVEV (reference sequence). This CDR3 contains 13 residues. The V end lost 3 bases, the J end lost 2 bases, and 7 bases lay between the germline ends. CDR3 sequence (DNA): TGTGCCAGCAGTTTTTGGCATAACACTGAAGCTTTCTTT. Translating it yields CASSFWHNTEAFF.

The V and J genes are TRBV18 and TRBJ1-5; 9 positions match TRBD1. CDR1 is KGHSH and CDR2 is LQKENI in the germline V gene. CDR3 size: 16 residues. Trimming cost V 3 bases and J 4 bases; bases outside gene matches: 7. The CDR3 DNA follows: TGTGCCAGCTCACCCGGAGGGACAGGGAAAAATCAGCCCCAGCATTTT. Translation: CASSPGGTGKNQPQHF.

This chain connects TRBV7-6 to TRBJ2-1; 8 positions match TRBD1. The germline CDR1 and CDR2 sequences are SGHVS and FNYEAQ. The CDR3 contains 15 residues. Trimming removed 1 base from V and 7 bases from J; junction bases left unmatched: 6. CDR3 sequence: CASSLVGQGLNEQFF. DNA of the CDR3: TGTGCCAGCAGCTTAGTAGGACAGGGTTTAAATGAGCAGTTCTTC.

The chain has TRBV4-1 and TRBJ1-2, with no clear D. The CDR3 totals 17 residues. V lost 1 base, J lost 2 bases, and 17 bases lay in between. Germline V lookup: CDR1 MGHRA, CDR2 YSYEKL. This CDR3 reads CASSQGGQEYVNYGYTF. The DNA of the CDR3 is TGCGCCAGCAGCCAAGGAGGGCAGGAGTATGTGAACTATGGCTACACCTTC.

The chain uses TRBV7-6 and TRBJ2-3, with 8 bases lining up with TRBD2. With 5 bases clipped from V and 1 base from J, the junction kept 11 bases outside the gene matches. The germline V gene has CDR1 SGHVS and CDR2 FNYEAQ. The CDR3 is made up of 17 amino acids. The CDR3 region is CASSQIAGSVGTDTQYF. DNA for the CDR3: TGTGCCAGCAGCCAAATAGCGGGGTCCGTGGGCACAGATACGCAGTATTTT.

This clone was observed a single time. This chain links TRBV5-1 with TRBJ2-5; possible D gene TRBD2, 5 bases. This CDR3 spans 12 amino acids. The germline V gene has CDR1 SGHRS and CDR2 YFSETQ. Deletions cut 5 bases from V and 0 bases from J, with 5 bases between. The DNA of the CDR3 is TGCGCCAGCAGGGACTACCAAGAGACCCAGTACTTC. It is translated as CASRDYQETQYF.

The chain is built from TRBV11-2 and TRBJ2-7; perhaps TRBD1 as D (5 bases). The germline V gene encodes CDR1 SGHAT and CDR2 FQNNGV. Trimming took off 5 bases at V and 3 bases at J, with 20 bases between the two ends. CDR3 size: 16 residues. The CDR3 nucleotides are TGTGCCAGCAGCCCCATCAACCGCAGGGAAATCTACGAGCAGTACTTC. Translating it yields CASSPINRREIYEQYF.

The V gene is TRBV9, the J gene TRBJ1-2, with 7 bases fitting TRBD1. J was trimmed by 0 bases and V by 0 bases; bases with no gene match: 8. The germline V gene has CDR1 SGDLS and CDR2 YYNGEE. The length of the CDR3 is 17 residues. The CDR3 DNA follows: TGTGCCAGCAGCGTAGGTCCCAGACAGGGCCCTAACTATGGCTACACCTTC. Amino acids: CASSVGPRQGPNYGYTF.

The chain joins TRBV5-1 to TRBJ2-7; 8 bases line up with TRBD1. Germline V gives CDR1 SGHRS, CDR2 YFSETQ. V was pared by 4 bases and J by 5 bases, with 20 bases of the junction left unmatched. The length of the CDR3 is 18 residues. CDR3 sequence reads: CASSRQGARGIRGNEQYF. The CDR3 nucleotides read TGCGCCAGCAGCAGGCAGGGGGCGAGGGGGATTAGAGGTAACGAGCAGTACTTC.

The chain uses TRBV7-9 and TRBJ1-4, with D possibly TRBD1 on 6 matching bases. The CDR3 contains 14 residues. Per the germline V gene, CDR1 is SEHNR and CDR2 is FQNEAQ (reference sequence). V dropped 4 bases and J dropped 4 bases, with 10 bases sitting between them. CDR3 amino acids: CASSSGQRNEKLFF. The CDR3 nucleotides read TGTGCCAGCAGCTCTGGACAGCGTAATGAAAAACTGTTTTTT.

This clone was detected once. This chain joins TRBV6-5 and TRBJ2-3; D is undetermined. V was pared by 4 bases and J by 1 base, with 9 bases between. CDR3 length: 14 residues. Germline CDR1 and CDR2: MNHEY and SVGAGI. CDR3 sequence reads: CASSSGYGTDTQYF. The CDR3 DNA sequence: TGTGCCAGCAGTTCGGGTTACGGCACAGATACGCAGTATTTT.

The chain employs TRBV11-3 and TRBJ2-3; 7 nucleotides match TRBD2. Trimming took 0 bases from V and 8 from J; bases not matched to a gene: 5. Germline V CDR1 and CDR2: SGHNT, YENEEA. This CDR3 region has 14 residues. The CDR3, as DNA: TGTGCCAGCAGCTTAGACCATACGGGAGGTACGCAGTATTTT. Residues: CASSLDHTGGTQYF.

The chain has TRBV5-8 and TRBJ2-2, with TRBD1 matching over 12 bases. Germline V gives CDR1 SGHTS, CDR2 YDEGEE. This CDR3 spans 18 amino acids. Trimming removed 7 bases from V and 2 bases from J; junction bases left unmatched: 12. As DNA, the CDR3 is TGTGCCAGCTCCGGGACAGGGGGCTGGGGTCGAAACACCGGGGAGCTGTTTTTT. It is translated as CASSGTGGWGRNTGELFF. The variable domain in full, with the rest retrieved from reference TRBV5-8 and TRBJ2-2, is EAGVTQSPTHLIKTRGQQATLRCSPISGHTSVYWYQQALGLGLQFLLWYDEGEERNRGNFPPRFSGRQFPNYSSELNVNALELEDSALYLCASSGTGGWGRNTGELFFGEGSRLTVL.

The chain recombines TRBV7-6 with TRBJ2-7; 7 positions match TRBD1. Trimming took 5 bases from V and 5 from J; bases not matched to a gene: 9. Looked up from germline, CDR1 is SGHVS and CDR2 is FNYEAQ. This CDR3 region has 14 residues. The CDR3 coding sequence is TGTGCCAGCAGCGCCACGACAGGGCCCCACGAGCAGTACTTC. The encoded protein is CASSATTGPHEQYF.

A single count supports this clone. V is TRBV6-5 and J is TRBJ1-5; a possible D gene is TRBD1 (5 bases). Between the trimmed V and J ends, which lost 2 bases and 5 bases, there was a span of 13 bases. CDR1 is MNHEY, CDR2 SVGAGI, per germline. CDR3 length: 15 amino acids. The CDR3 spells CASSYAPGVDQPQHF. In nucleotides, the CDR3 is TGTGCCAGCAGTTACGCCCCGGGGGTAGATCAGCCCCAGCATTTT.

This clone showed up just once. The CDR3 DNA reads as TGTGCCAGCAGACCGGGACAGCTCGCGAATACGCAGTATTTT. Protein: CASRPGQLANTQYF. The rearrangement uses TRBV5-5 and TRBJ2-3; 7 bases match TRBD1. Germline CDR1 and CDR2: SGHKS and YYEKEE (reference sequence). V shed 5 bases, J shed 7 bases, and the junction held 10 bases outside the gene matches. CDR3 length: 14 amino acids. Looking up the rest from reference TRBV5-5 and TRBJ2-3 gives the full variable domain: DAGVTQSPTHLIKTRGQQVTLRCSPISGHKSVSWYQQVLGQGPQFIFQYYEKEERGRGNFPDRFSARQFPNYSSELNVNALLLGDSALYLCASRPGQLANTQYFGPGTRLTVL.

This clone turned up a few times. This chain links TRBV7-2 with TRBJ1-1, with a tentative D call TRBD1 (6 bases). This CDR3 is 12 amino acids long. Trimming removed 6 bases at V and 6 bases at J, with 11 bases between. CDR1 is SGHTA and CDR2 is FQGNSA in the germline V gene. The CDR3 sequence is CASSSEGAEAFF. The CDR3 DNA is TGTGCCAGCAGTTCTGAGGGGGCTGAAGCTTTCTTT.

V is TRBV11-3 and J is TRBJ2-1; 8 nucleotides align to TRBD1. Germline V CDR1 and CDR2: SGHNT, YENEEA. V shed 1 base, J shed 1 base, and the junction held 3 bases outside the gene matches. The CDR3 spans 16 residues. CDR3 DNA sequence: TGTGCCAGCAGCTTAGGACAGGGGATGTCCTACAATGAGCAGTTCTTC. The encoded protein is CASSLGQGMSYNEQFF.

The genes are TRBV12-5 and TRBJ2-1; D remains unclear. The CDR3 sequence is 17 residues long. CDR1 and CDR2 (germline): LGHNT, FRNRAP. Trimming pared 2 bases from V and 5 bases from J, leaving 19 bases between. The CDR3 loop is CASGLFWFLESNNEQFF. Here the CDR3 DNA reads TGTGCTAGTGGTTTGTTCTGGTTTCTGGAGAGCAACAATGAGCAGTTCTTC.

Here the CDR3 reads CASSPQQGAYNEKLFF. Here the CDR3 DNA reads TGTGCCAGCTCACCACAACAGGGGGCGTACAATGAAAAACTGTTTTTT. The chain is built from TRBV18 and TRBJ1-4; 9 bases are shared with TRBD1. This CDR3 spans 16 amino acids. After removal of 1 base from V and 5 bases from J, the junction contained 5 bases not matched to a gene. In germline, CDR1 is KGHSH, CDR2 LQKENI.

V is TRBV2 and J is TRBJ2-1; D is possibly TRBD2 (6 bases). The CDR3 covers 17 residues. The germline V gene has CDR1 SNHLY and CDR2 FYNNEI. V was trimmed by 11 bases and J by 0 bases, leaving 23 bases between them. The CDR3 loop is CAGSEGSGKISYNEQFF. CDR3 bases: TGTGCCGGGTCAGAGGGTAGCGGAAAAATCTCCTACAATGAGCAGTTCTTC.

To note about this clone: At one end, the junction sequence differs from germline, possibly due to a read error. This chain uses TRBV6-6 with TRBJ2-5; possible D gene TRBD2, 6 bases. The germline V gene has CDR1 MNHNY and CDR2 SVGAGI (reference sequence). This CDR3 spans 16 amino acids. CDR3 sequence reads: CASSYSLWGDQETQYF. The CDR3 nucleotides are TGTGCCAGCAGTTACTCGCTTTGGGGGGACCAGGAGACCCAGTACTTC.

This clone was picked up one time. The gene calls are TRBV9 and TRBJ2-3, with 7 bases identical to TRBD2. CDR1 SGDLS and CDR2 YYNGEE come from the germline V gene. The CDR3 contains 16 residues. V lost 0 bases to trimming and J lost 6 bases; unmatched junction nucleotides: 10. CDR3 region: CASSVVASGAPDTQYF. The CDR3 nucleotides read TGTGCCAGCAGCGTAGTGGCTAGCGGAGCCCCGGATACGCAGTATTTT. Supplemented by reference TRBV9 and TRBJ2-3, the full variable domain reads DSGVTQTPKHLITATGQRVTLRCSPRSGDLSVYWYQQSLDQGLQFLIQYYNGEERAKGNILERFSAQQFPDLHSELNLSSLELGDSALYFCASSVVASGAPDTQYFGPGTRLTVL.

The chain is built from TRBV4-1 and TRBJ2-3; D might be TRBD1 (5 bases). The V gene's germline CDR1 is MGHRA and CDR2 YSYEKL. The CDR3 is 15 amino acids. V was cut by 0 bases and J by 2 bases, with 9 bases left in between. The CDR3 is CASSQEGQYTDTQYF. The DNA for the CDR3 is TGCGCCAGCAGCCAAGAGGGGCAGTACACAGATACGCAGTATTTT.